These T cell receptor beta chains were read from a single sample in a study of blood T cells in healthy people across ages. TCRdb re-derived calls from the 5' RACE reads in MiXCR, one entry per CDR3 protein. The data contain roughly 790,000 distinct CDR3 sequences, roughly two fifths of them singletons. Sequencing was carried out using blood. All receptors derive from a woman aged 55-70 years in good health. CDR3s include the opening cysteine and the closing phenylalanine or tryptophan. The D gene is left open where the match is weak. A row's size may be missing; if present it is once, few, many or a size class.

j_gene,abundance,len,d_gene,v_gene,CDR3nt,CDR3aa
TRBJ2-7,few,16,-,TRBV4-2,TGTGCCAGCAGCCTTGTCCTGACGGGAGCTACCTACGAGCAGTACTTC,CASSLVLTGATYEQYF
TRBJ1-6,-,16,-,TRBV6-6,TGTGCCAGCGGTCCGGGGGGCGCTCCCTATAATTCACCCCTCCACTTT,CASGPGGAPYNSPLHF
TRBJ1-5,-,15,-,TRBV6-5,TGTGCCAGCAGTCCGGGGCTCAGTAGCAATCAGCCCCAGCATTTT,CASSPGLSSNQPQHF
TRBJ2-3,-,16,TRBD2,TRBV6-5,TGTGCCAGCAGTCCCATGAGCGGGGGGTACACAGATACGCAGTATTTT,CASSPMSGGYTDTQYF
TRBJ1-1,-,17,-,TRBV20-1,TGCAGTGCTAGAGCCCTCCCGGGGGGCAGGGGTGAAACTGAAGCTTTCTTT,CSARALPGGRGETEAFF
TRBJ2-7,few,13,-,TRBV2,TGTGCCACGGCGACAGAACTACGTTTAGAGCAGTACTTC,CATATELRLEQYF
TRBJ2-5,-,12,TRBD1,TRBV11-2,TGTGCCAGCAGCTTTACAGGGGGAGAGCAGTACTTC,CASSFTGGEQYF
TRBJ2-3,-,15,-,TRBV20-1,TGCAGTGCTAAAGCTCTAGCGTTAAACACAGATACGCAGTATTTT,CSAKALALNTDTQYF
TRBJ2-5,-,13,-,TRBV13,TGTGCCAGCAGCCCGTGGGCGGGGGAGACCCAGTACTTC,CASSPWAGETQYF
TRBJ2-1,-,14,-,TRBV20-1,TGCAGTGCTCTGGAGGGGGACCTATCCAATGAGCAGTTCTTC,CSALEGDLSNEQFF
TRBJ2-1,many,15,-,TRBV5-5,TGTGCCAGCAGCTTATGGGGGAACTCCTACAATGAGCAGTTCTTC,CASSLWGNSYNEQFF
TRBJ2-7,-,17,TRBD2,TRBV14,TGTGCCAGCAGTCGACGGACGGGAGGGCGGGATGCCCACGAGCAGTACTTC,CASSRRTGGRDAHEQYF
TRBJ2-4,-,12,-,TRBV28,TGTGCCAGCAGTTTCAGCCCGGGCGGGCAGTACTTC,CASSFSPGGQYF
TRBJ2-3,-,15,-,TRBV3-1,TGTGCCAGCAGCCCGACCGCGCAACCCACAGATACGCAGTATTTT,CASSPTAQPTDTQYF
TRBJ2-1,few,14,-,TRBV7-9,TGTGCCAGCATCGAGGACAGTTCCTACAATGAGCAGTTCTTC,CASIEDSSYNEQFF
TRBJ1-1,-,13,-,TRBV29-1,TGCAGCGTTGATAGGGCGAGGAACACTGAAGCTTTCTTT,CSVDRARNTEAFF
TRBJ2-4,-,15,-,TRBV7-9,TGTGCCAGCAGCTTTGGGCGCAGCGGGCAAAACATTCAGTACTTC,CASSFGRSGQNIQYF
TRBJ2-3,few,18,-,TRBV6-5,TGTGCCAGCAGTTACTCAGGGGGGGGGACCTCTAGCACAGATACGCAGTATTTT,CASSYSGGGTSSTDTQYF
TRBJ2-7,-,12,-,TRBV11-2,TGTGCCAGCACCTCCCGCTCCTACGAGCAGTACTTC,CASTSRSYEQYF
TRBJ2-7,-,13,-,TRBV28,TGTGCCAGCAACGGGCCCTACTCCTACGAGCAGTACTTC,CASNGPYSYEQYF
TRBJ2-3,many,13,TRBD2,TRBV9,TGTGCCAGCAGCAAGGGGAGGGTTGATACGCAGTATTTT,CASSKGRVDTQYF
TRBJ2-3,many,15,-,TRBV6-2/TRBV6-3,TGTGCCAGCAGTTATGAGGGGGGCAGCACAGATACGCAGTATTTT,CASSYEGGSTDTQYF
TRBJ1-5,-,14,-,TRBV21-1,TGTGCCACGGACCCGGGACTGAGCAATCAGCCCCAGCATTTT,CATDPGLSNQPQHF
TRBJ2-1,few,16,TRBD1,TRBV10-3,TGTGCCATCAGTGATGGGACAGGAAGCTCCTACAATGAGCAGTTCTTC,CAISDGTGSSYNEQFF
TRBJ2-5,few,14,-,TRBV5-1,TGCGCCAGCAGCCGGACAGCGTCCAAAGAGACCCAGTACTTC,CASSRTASKETQYF
TRBJ1-2,few,13,TRBD1,TRBV20-1,TGCAGTGCTAGACCCAGACAGGGATACGGCTACACCTTC,CSARPRQGYGYTF
TRBJ2-1,few,18,TRBD2,TRBV3-1,TGTGCCAGCAGCCAAGGGGGTATCGGTAGCGGGACCTACAATGAGCAGTTCTTC,CASSQGGIGSGTYNEQFF
TRBJ2-5,-,13,-,TRBV5-1,TGCGCCAGCAGCACGGAGGGCCAAGAGACCCAGTACTTC,CASSTEGQETQYF
TRBJ2-7,-,17,TRBD2,TRBV18,TGTGCCAGCTCACCATTTTCGAGCGGGGGGCACCCAGCCGAGCAGTACTTC,CASSPFSSGGHPAEQYF
TRBJ2-3,once,17,TRBD2,TRBV20-1,TGCAGTGCTTCAGGGACTAGCGTGCCGGTGGGTACAGATACGCAGTATTTT,CSASGTSVPVGTDTQYF
TRBJ1-2,-,15,-,TRBV28,TGTGCCAGCGTTGTTTCCGGACAGTTGAAACCAAGCTACACCTTC,CASVVSGQLKPSYTF
TRBJ2-5,few,15,-,TRBV5-6,TGTGCCAGCAGCACAACCGGGACAAAGCAAGAGACCCAGTACTTC,CASSTTGTKQETQYF
TRBJ2-1,-,15,-,TRBV7-7,TGTGCTAGCAGCATCGGGGCAGGGGACTGCAATGAGCAGTTCTTC,CASSIGAGDCNEQFF
TRBJ2-1,-,12,-,TRBV7-3,TGTGCCAGCAGCCCAAGGGCAGGTGGGAAGTTCTTC,CASSPRAGGKFF
TRBJ1-1,-,12,TRBD1,TRBV2,TGTGCCAGCAGTGTACAGGGGGCTGAAGCTTTCTTT,CASSVQGAEAFF
TRBJ1-1,many,15,-,TRBV20-1,TGCAGTGCTAGAGCCCGGAAGAAGGGTATTGGCGAAGCTTTCTTT,CSARARKKGIGEAFF
TRBJ2-4,-,17,TRBD2,TRBV4-3,TGCGCCAGCAGCCAAGGGGTAGCGGGAGCCGGGGGAAACATTCAGTACTTC,CASSQGVAGAGGNIQYF
TRBJ2-3,once,12,-,TRBV6-1,TGTGCCAGCAGTGAAATAAGAGAAGCGCAGTATTTT,CASSEIREAQYF